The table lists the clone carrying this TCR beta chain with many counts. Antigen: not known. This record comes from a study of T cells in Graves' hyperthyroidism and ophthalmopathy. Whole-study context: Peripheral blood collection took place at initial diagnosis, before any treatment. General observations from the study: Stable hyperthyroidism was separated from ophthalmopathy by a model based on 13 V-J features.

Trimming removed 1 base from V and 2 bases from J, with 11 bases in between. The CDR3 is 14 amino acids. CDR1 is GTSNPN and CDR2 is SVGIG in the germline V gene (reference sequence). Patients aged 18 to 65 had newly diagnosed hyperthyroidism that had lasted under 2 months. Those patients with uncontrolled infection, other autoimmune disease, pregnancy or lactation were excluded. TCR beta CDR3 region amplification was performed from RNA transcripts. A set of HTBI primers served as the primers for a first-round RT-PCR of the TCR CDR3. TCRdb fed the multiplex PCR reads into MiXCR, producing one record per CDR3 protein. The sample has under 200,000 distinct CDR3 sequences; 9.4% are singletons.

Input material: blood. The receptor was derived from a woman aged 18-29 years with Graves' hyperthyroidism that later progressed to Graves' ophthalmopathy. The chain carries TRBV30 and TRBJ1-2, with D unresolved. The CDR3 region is CAWSEVGSNYGYTF. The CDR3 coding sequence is TGTGCCTGGAGTGAAGTAGGGTCCAACTATGGCTACACCTTC. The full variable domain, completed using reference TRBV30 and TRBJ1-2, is SQTIHQWPATLVQPVGSPLSLECTVEGTSNPNLYWYRQAAGRGLQLLFYSVGIGQISSEVPQNLSASRPQDRQFILSSKKLLLSDSGFYLCAWSEVGSNYGYTFGSGTRLTVV.